This T cell receptor beta chain was sequenced in a study of T-cell memory formation after mild COVID-19. TCRdb redid the calling of the 5' RACE reads with MiXCR, one entry per CDR3 protein. The sample lists around 500,000 distinct CDR3 sequences; 15% to 20% were seen once. About this clonotype itself: Its antigen is undetermined.

Study results and caveats: Clones that contracted clustered mainly in CM and EM if CD4+ and in EMRA if CD8+.

Per germline, CDR1 SGHVS and CDR2 FNYEAQ. Trimming pared 2 bases from V and 1 base from J, leaving 5 bases between. The CDR3 has 13 residues. The chain carries TRBV7-6 and TRBJ1-1; D uncertain. The TCR sequence derives from an adult woman who had mild COVID-19 (a few samples of this study predate the infection). Cell type and time point are not known. Sequenced: PBMCs or a T cell subset sorted from them (not recorded which). The CDR3, as DNA: TGTGCCAGCAGCTTAACGAAGAACACTGAAGCTTTCTTT. The encoded protein is CASSLTKNTEAFF. Looking up the rest from reference TRBV7-6 and TRBJ1-1 gives the full variable domain: GAGVSQSPRYKVTKRGQDVALRCDPISGHVSLYWYRQALGQGPEFLTYFNYEAQQDKSGLPNDRFSAERPEGSISTLTIQRTEQRDSAMYRCASSLTKNTEAFFGQGTRLTVV.